These 29 T cell receptor beta chains were all obtained from the same sample, sequenced in a study of blood T cell repertoires in COVID-19. Produced via immunoSEQ multiplex PCR; TCRdb's table is partial and in-frame only. The table shows about 22,000 clones, with roughly 87% occurring only once. The sample comprised peripheral blood. These receptors all stem from a human donor with active COVID-19. The donor label of this sample is uncertain.

This clone was seen a handful of times. The rearrangement uses TRBV7-2 and TRBJ1-2; D remains unclear. The CDR3 totals 13 residues. V lost 4 bases and J lost 6, with 12 bases in between. CDR1 and CDR2 (germline): SGHTA, FQGNSA. CDR3 in DNA: TGTGCCAGCAGCTCGCGGAGGAGGGATGGCTACACCTTC. Protein sequence: CASSSRRRDGYTF.

The chain uses TRBV12-1 and TRBJ1-1; the tabulated D call, TRBD1, remains unverified against the DNA. TRBV12-1 corresponds to a pseudogene. The CDR3 totals 15 residues. This CDR3 is CASSTGTQGDTEAFF. CDR3 sequence (DNA): TGTGCCAGCAGCACCGGGACTCAGGGGGACACTGAAGCTTTCTTT.

The chain has TRBV4-1 and TRBJ2-3, with 7 bases identical to TRBD2. Germline CDR1 and CDR2: MGHRA and YSYEKL. CDR3 size: 17 residues. Trimming removed 2 bases from V and 0 bases from J; junction bases left unmatched: 8. The CDR3 loop reads CASSQNWASGSTDTQYF. CDR3 nucleotides: TGCGCCAGCAGCCAAAATTGGGCTAGCGGTAGCACAGATACGCAGTATTTT.

J is TRBJ1-3 and V is TRBV5-6; 8 bases line up with TRBD1. The V gene end was trimmed by 4 bases and the J gene end by 0 bases; junction bases not matched to a gene: 9. CDR1 SGHDT and CDR2 YYEEEE come from the germline V gene. The CDR3 consists of 17 residues. The CDR3 sequence is CASSPWDRYSSGNTIYF. CDR3 in DNA: TGTGCCAGCAGCCCCTGGGACAGGTACTCCTCTGGAAACACCATATATTTT.

This clone showed up just once. V is TRBV9 and J is TRBJ1-5; D not resolved. In germline, CDR1 is SGDLS, CDR2 YYNGEE. Trimming pared 3 bases from V and 1 base from J, leaving 17 bases between. The CDR3 consists of 17 residues. CDR3 DNA: TGTGCCAGCAGCGCGGGAGGCGGGCAGACAAGCAATCAGCCCCAGCATTTT. Its protein product is CASSAGGGQTSNQPQHF.

This clone occurred once. The rearrangement uses TRBV5-1 and TRBJ1-2; 8 bases match TRBD1. The length of the CDR3 is 16 residues. Germline V gene sequence: CDR1 SGHRS, CDR2 YFSETQ. V lost 4 bases, J lost 1 base, and 9 bases stayed unmatched. CDR3 nucleotide sequence: TGCGCCAGCAGCCTCACCGGGACAGGCCTTAACTATGGCTACACCTTC. Translated: CASSLTGTGLNYGYTF.

The gene calls are TRBV3-1 (or the pseudogene TRBV3-2) and TRBJ1-2, with 8 bases aligning to TRBD1. The CDR3 is made up of 12 amino acids. Trimming removed 1 base from V and 14 bases from J; junction bases left unmatched: 6. Germline CDR1 LGHDT, CDR2 YNNKEL (reference sequence). CDR3 in amino acids: CASSQGDRSSTF. Written as DNA, the CDR3 is TGTGCCAGCAGCCAAGGGGACAGGTCCTCTACCTTC.

This rearrangement joins TRBV12-5 to TRBJ1-3; 7 nucleotides align to TRBD1. This CDR3 region has 14 residues. The germline CDR1 and CDR2 sequences are LGHNT and FRNRAP. V gave up 4 bases and J gave up 1 base; unmatched junction bases: 1. The CDR3 DNA reads as TGTGCTAGTGGTTCACAGGGGTCTGGAAACACCATATATTTT. The encoded protein is CASGSQGSGNTIYF.

J is TRBJ2-7 and V is TRBV29-1; possibly TRBD1 for D (6 bases). Germline V CDR1 and CDR2: SQVTM, ANQGSEA. V was pared by 5 bases and J by 2 bases, with 10 bases between. This CDR3 spans 12 amino acids. This CDR3 is CSVMDSTYEQYF. Written as DNA, the CDR3 is TGCAGCGTTATGGACAGCACCTACGAGCAGTACTTC.

J is TRBJ2-3 and V is TRBV29-1; no reliable D call. The V end was cut by 4 bases, the J end by 7 bases, with 21 bases between. Per germline, CDR1 SQVTM and CDR2 ANQGSEA. This CDR3 spans 15 amino acids. CDR3 DNA: TGCAGCGTTGGGGCCCCGCGCTCCAAATACCATACGCAGTATTTT. The encoded protein is CSVGAPRSKYHTQYF.

J is TRBJ2-7 and V is TRBV10-3; D gene unclear. The germline V gene encodes CDR1 ENHRY and CDR2 SYGVKD. The CDR3 length is 11 residues. The V and J ends lost 4 bases and 3 bases respectively, with 4 bases between them. In DNA, the CDR3 is TGTGCCATCAGTGCCCACTACGAGCAGTACTTC. Residues: CAISAHYEQYF.

Only a few counts were recorded for this clone. CDR3 loop: CASSEAAYQPQHF. The CDR3 DNA reads TGTGCCAGCAGCGAAGCGGCGTATCAGCCCCAGCATTTT. The chain employs TRBV7-9 and TRBJ1-5; unclear D gene. This CDR3 contains 13 residues. V lost 5 bases and J 5 bases, leaving 10 bases between the germline ends. Germline CDR1 and CDR2: SEHNR and FQNEAQ (reference sequence).

This clone was observed a handful of times. The J gene is TRBJ2-5, the V gene TRBV7-9; 9 nucleotides match TRBD2. This CDR3 is 15 amino acids long. V shed 5 bases and J 5 bases; nucleotides not matched to a gene: 9. Germline V CDR1 and CDR2: SEHNR, FQNEAQ (reference sequence). CDR3 nucleotide sequence: TGTGCCAGCAGCCCCCCACTGGCGGGGGGGGAGACCCAGTACTTC. This codes for CASSPPLAGGETQYF. The full variable domain, its missing parts supplied by reference TRBV7-9 and TRBJ2-5, is DTGVSQNPRHKITKRGQNVTFRCDPISEHNRLYWYRQTLGQGPEFLTYFQNEAQLEKSRLLSDRFSAERPKGSFSTLEIQRTEQGDSAMYLCASSPPLAGGETQYFGPGTRLLVL.

This rearrangement joins TRBV9 to TRBJ1-1, with TRBD1 as a possible D gene (5 bases). The CDR3 is made up of 14 amino acids. Germline V gives CDR1 SGDLS, CDR2 YYNGEE. V dropped 0 bases and J dropped 6 bases, with 12 bases sitting between them. CDR3 in amino acids: CASSVDQGVAEAFF. The CDR3 DNA reads as TGTGCCAGCAGCGTAGATCAAGGGGTCGCTGAAGCTTTCTTT.

The chain recombines TRBV19 with TRBJ1-6; no reliable D call. Trimming left V 3 bases short and J 7 bases short, with 10 bases between. CDR1 and CDR2 (germline): LNHDA, SQIVND (reference sequence). There are 14 residues in the CDR3. CDR3 loop: CASSIVGINSPLHF. The CDR3 nucleotides read TGTGCCAGTAGTATTGTCGGGATAAATTCACCCCTCCACTTT.

This chain joins TRBV5-1 and TRBJ2-5, with 11 nucleotides matching TRBD2. CDR3 length equals 16 residues. Germline lookup yields CDR1 SGHRS and CDR2 YFSETQ. V dropped 6 bases and J dropped 5; count of bases not matched to a gene: 12. CDR3 DNA: TGCGCCAGCACGAGGTTAGCGGGAGGGTTTGAGGAGACCCAGTACTTC. This encodes CASTRLAGGFEETQYF.

This chain joins TRBV7-2 and TRBJ2-3; D is perhaps TRBD2 (6 bases). The CDR3 length is 15 residues. From germline, CDR1 is SGHTA and CDR2 FQGNSA. Trimming pared 0 bases from V and 5 bases from J, leaving 12 bases between. DNA of the CDR3: TGTGCCAGCAGCTTAGCTGGGGCCGGGGGAGATACGCAGTATTTT. Its translation is CASSLAGAGGDTQYF.

This clone was seen only once. The chain couples TRBV5-1 to TRBJ2-7; 9 nucleotides line up with TRBD2. CDR1 is SGHRS, CDR2 YFSETQ, per germline. The CDR3 length is 11 residues. V shed 6 bases and J 6 bases; nucleotides not matched to a gene: 1. The CDR3 coding sequence is TGCGCCAGCATTAGCGGGAGCGAGCAGTACTTC. It yields the protein CASISGSEQYF.

The gene calls are TRBV6-5 and TRBJ2-2; 12 nucleotides agree with TRBD2. V lost 6 bases to trimming and J lost 5 bases; unmatched junction nucleotides: 4. The CDR3 has 15 amino acids. Germline CDR1 reads MNHEY; CDR2 reads SVGAGI. CDR3 coding DNA: TGTGCCAGCAGGCCTAGCGGGGGGGCTACCGGGGAGCTGTTTTTT. It yields the protein CASRPSGGATGELFF.

V and J are TRBV7-2 and TRBJ2-7, with 12 nucleotides matching TRBD1. The CDR3 is 16 residues long. Germline V lookup: CDR1 SGHTA, CDR2 FQGNSA. J lost 4 bases, V lost 3 bases, and 7 bases had no gene match. CDR3 protein: CASSFSPGQGAYEQYF. The CDR3 DNA follows: TGTGCCAGCAGCTTTTCCCCGGGACAGGGGGCTTACGAGCAGTACTTC.

The V call is TRBV3-1 (or the pseudogene TRBV3-2), the J call TRBJ2-5; 7 nucleotides match TRBD1. CDR3 length equals 17 residues. V lost 2 bases to trimming and J lost 4 bases; unmatched junction nucleotides: 13. Germline V gene lookup returns CDR1 LGHDT and CDR2 YNNKEL (reference sequence). As DNA, the CDR3 is TGTGCCAGCAGCCAACCCCGCCTCCTGGACAGGCCAGAGACCCAGTACTTC. It encodes CASSQPRLLDRPETQYF.

This clone was seen only once. This chain links TRBV12-3 or TRBV12-4 with TRBJ1-2; possible D gene TRBD1, 5 bases. Trimming pared 6 bases from V and 8 bases from J, leaving 13 bases between. This CDR3 region has 12 residues. The CDR3 is CASSAGGYGYTF. The CDR3 nucleotides read TGTGCCAGCAGCGCGGGGGGGTACGGCTACACCTTC.

V gene TRBV7-3 combines with J gene TRBJ2-1; the D gene is possibly TRBD1 (6 bases). The V gene's germline CDR1 is SGHTA and CDR2 FQGTGA. The length of the CDR3 is 14 residues. The V end lost 1 base, the J end lost 7 bases, and 11 bases lay between the germline ends. The CDR3: CASSLSTGPNEQFF. CDR3 DNA: TGTGCCAGCAGCTTAAGTACAGGGCCTAATGAGCAGTTCTTC.

The V call is TRBV11-3, the J call TRBJ1-4; 9 bases agree with TRBD1. The germline V gene encodes CDR1 SGHNT and CDR2 YENEEA. The length of the CDR3 is 15 residues. V was clipped by 5 bases and J by 4 bases; unmatched bases: 5. As DNA, the CDR3 is TGTGCCAGCAGCCGGGGACAGGGCCTTAATGAAAAACTGTTTTTT. As protein: CASSRGQGLNEKLFF.

The CDR3, as DNA: TGTGCCAGCAGCTTAAGACCGACAGGGTATGGCGAAAAACTGTTTTTT. Translated, it gives CASSLRPTGYGEKLFF. The rearrangement uses TRBV7-6 and TRBJ1-4; 7 bases are a match to TRBD1. This CDR3 has 16 amino acids. CDR1 is SGHVS and CDR2 is FNYEAQ in the germline V gene. The V gene end was trimmed by 2 bases and the J gene end by 8 bases; junction bases not matched to a gene: 11.

This chain connects TRBV7-3 to TRBJ1-1; D unclear. Trimming pared 1 base from V and 7 bases from J, leaving 13 bases between. This CDR3 spans 14 amino acids. Per germline, CDR1 SGHTA and CDR2 FQGTGA. The CDR3 region is CASSLNPLEGEAFF. The CDR3 bases are TGTGCCAGCAGCTTAAACCCGCTAGAAGGTGAAGCTTTCTTT. Based on the CDR3 plus reference TRBV7-3 and TRBJ1-1, the full variable domain is GAGVSQTPSNKVTEKGKYVELRCDPISGHTALYWYRQSLGQGPEFLIYFQGTGAADDSGLPNDRFFAVRPEGSVSTLKIQRTERGDSAVYLCASSLNPLEGEAFFGQGTRLTVV.

This clone was seen once. The CDR3 is CASSPPNSQETQYF. The CDR3 DNA follows: TGTGCCAGCTCACCACCGAACAGCCAAGAGACCCAGTACTTC. The V and J genes are TRBV18 and TRBJ2-5; D is uncertain. CDR3 length: 14 amino acids. Germline V lookup: CDR1 KGHSH, CDR2 LQKENI. Trimming cost V 0 bases and J 1 base, with 6 bases left between them.

This clone was observed a few times. The chain joins TRBV4-1 to TRBJ1-6, with TRBD1 matching 7 bases. With V trimmed by 2 bases and J by 8 bases, 6 bases remained unmatched. CDR3 length: 15 residues. The V gene's germline CDR1 is MGHRA and CDR2 YSYEKL. The DNA of the CDR3 is TGCGCCAGCAGCCAACGCCGGGACAGTGATTCACCCCTCCACTTT. It specifies CASSQRRDSDSPLHF.

V usage is TRBV6-5 and J usage is TRBJ2-7, with TRBD1 matching 10 bases. This CDR3 has 15 amino acids. The germline V gene has CDR1 MNHEY and CDR2 SVGAGI. V lost 4 bases and J lost 1; bases outside the gene matches: 4. DNA of the CDR3: TGTGCCAGCAGTTTCCGGGACAGGGGATCCTACGAGCAGTACTTC. This gives the protein CASSFRDRGSYEQYF.